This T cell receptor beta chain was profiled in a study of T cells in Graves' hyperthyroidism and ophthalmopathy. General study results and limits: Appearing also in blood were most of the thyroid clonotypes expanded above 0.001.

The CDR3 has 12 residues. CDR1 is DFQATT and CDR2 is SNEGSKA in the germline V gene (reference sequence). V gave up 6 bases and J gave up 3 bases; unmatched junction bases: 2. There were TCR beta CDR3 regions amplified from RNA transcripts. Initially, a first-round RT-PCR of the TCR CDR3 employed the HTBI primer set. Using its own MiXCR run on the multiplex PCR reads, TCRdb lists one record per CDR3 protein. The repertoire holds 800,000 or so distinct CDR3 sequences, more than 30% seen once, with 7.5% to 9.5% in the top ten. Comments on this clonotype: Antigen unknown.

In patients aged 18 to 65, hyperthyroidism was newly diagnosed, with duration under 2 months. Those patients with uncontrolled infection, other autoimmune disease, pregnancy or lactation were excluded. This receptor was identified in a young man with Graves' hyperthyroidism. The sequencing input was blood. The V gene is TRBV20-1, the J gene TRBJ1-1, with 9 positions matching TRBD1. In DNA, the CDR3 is TGCAGTGCAGGGACAGGGCACACTGAAGCTTTCTTT. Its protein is CSAGTGHTEAFF.